Below, 22 T cell receptor beta chains from the same sample are listed, as sequenced in a study of blood T cell repertoires in COVID-19. The protocol was immunoSEQ multiplex PCR, while the TCRdb copy is restricted to in-frame clones and leaves out a portion. The sample holds about 160,000 clones, roughly 87% seen once. The specimen sequenced was peripheral blood. The receptors were sampled from a woman aged 55 to 70 who had recovered from COVID-19.

CDR3 loop: CASSQDSLSGYEQYF. CDR3 nucleotide sequence: TGCGCCAGCAGCCAAGACTCCCTCAGCGGCTACGAGCAGTACTTC. This chain connects TRBV4-1 to TRBJ2-7; perhaps TRBD2 as D (5 bases). Germline CDR1 MGHRA, CDR2 YSYEKL. The CDR3 is made up of 15 amino acids. Trimming took 0 bases from V and 3 from J, leaving 12 bases between them.

The chain employs TRBV28 and TRBJ2-7, with D perhaps matching TRBD1 (6 bases). CDR3 length equals 14 residues. V dropped 10 bases and J dropped 0 bases, with 16 bases sitting between them. Germline loops: CDR1 MDHEN, CDR2 SYDVKM. DNA for the CDR3: TGTGCCACCGTCAGGGGCGGAAACTCCTACGAGCAGTACTTC. As protein: CATVRGGNSYEQYF.

V usage is TRBV27 and J usage is TRBJ1-5, with 11 bases aligning to TRBD1. V shed 8 bases, J shed 2 bases, and the junction held 5 bases outside the gene matches. This CDR3 contains 15 residues. Germline V CDR1 and CDR2: MNHEY, SMNVEV (reference sequence). CDR3 nucleotide sequence: TGTGCCAGCCGGGACAGGGGGGTTGGCAATCAGCCCCAGCATTTT. Protein sequence: CASRDRGVGNQPQHF.

V is TRBV5-1 and J is TRBJ2-2, with no clear D. V was pared by 2 bases and J by 4 bases, with 6 bases between. Germline V gene lookup returns CDR1 SGHRS and CDR2 YFSETQ. The CDR3 is 13 residues long. In nucleotides, the CDR3 is TGCGCCAGCAGCTTCACGGTCACCGGGGAGCTGTTTTTT. This codes for CASSFTVTGELFF. Complete variable domain (other parts from reference TRBV5-1 and TRBJ2-2): KAGVTQTPRYLIKTRGQQVTLSCSPISGHRSVSWYQQTPGQGLQFLFEYFSETQRNKGNFPGRFSGRQFSNSRSEMNVSTLELGDSALYLCASSFTVTGELFFGEGSRLTVL.

The J gene is TRBJ2-1, the V gene TRBV7-8; 9 nucleotides agree with TRBD2. Per the germline V gene, CDR1 is SGHVS and CDR2 is FQNEAQ. J gave up 5 bases and V 5 bases, and 10 bases lay outside the gene matches. The CDR3 is 16 residues long. This chain's CDR3 is CASSRTAGGYNNEQFF. The CDR3 nucleotides are TGTGCCAGCAGCAGAACAGCGGGGGGTTACAACAATGAGCAGTTCTTC.

The chain carries TRBV20-1 and TRBJ2-3, with 16 bases lining up with TRBD2. CDR1 is DFQATT and CDR2 is SNEGSKA in the germline V gene (reference sequence). This CDR3 has 18 residues. V was clipped by 3 bases and J by 6 bases; unmatched bases: 12. This CDR3 reads CSASSRNRGLAGGDTQYF. DNA of the CDR3: TGCAGTGCTAGTAGCCGGAATAGGGGACTAGCGGGAGGGGATACGCAGTATTTT.

The CDR3 sequence is CASRAQGAQETQYF. In nucleotides, the CDR3 is TGCGCCAGCAGAGCACAGGGGGCTCAAGAGACCCAGTACTTC. V and J are TRBV5-1 and TRBJ2-5, with 9 bases aligning to TRBD1. V shed 5 bases, J shed 2 bases, and the junction held 4 bases outside the gene matches. Germline V lookup: CDR1 SGHRS, CDR2 YFSETQ. This CDR3 is built from 14 residues.

The chain recombines TRBV4-1 with TRBJ1-2; the D is unclear. Trimming took off 4 bases at V and 2 bases at J, with 14 bases between the two ends. The CDR3 extends over 15 amino acids. Germline V gene data show CDR1 as MGHRA and CDR2 as YSYEKL. The CDR3 loop reads CASSPLEEYNYGYTF. The CDR3 nucleotides read TGCGCCAGCAGCCCCCTAGAGGAATACAACTATGGCTACACCTTC.

The chain is built from TRBV5-1 and TRBJ2-5; 7 bases map to TRBD2. This CDR3 has 15 amino acids. V lost 3 bases, J lost 5 bases, and 10 bases stayed unmatched. Germline V gives CDR1 SGHRS, CDR2 YFSETQ. CDR3 sequence: CASSSTGGSVETQYF. For the CDR3, the DNA is TGCGCCAGCAGCTCCACCGGGGGGTCGGTGGAGACCCAGTACTTC.

The chain is built from TRBV27 and TRBJ1-5; a weak D match, TRBD1 (5 bases). V shed 7 bases and J shed 4 bases, with 17 bases lying between them. CDR1 and CDR2 from the germline V gene are MNHEY and SMNVEV (reference sequence). This CDR3 spans 15 amino acids. This CDR3 is CASKGGRGENQPQHF. The CDR3, as DNA: TGTGCCAGCAAAGGCGGTAGGGGTGAGAATCAGCCCCAGCATTTT.

The genes are TRBV5-1 and TRBJ1-1; TRBD1 agrees at 8 bases. Germline V CDR1 and CDR2: SGHRS, YFSETQ. The J segment lost 0 bases and the V segment lost 0 bases, leaving 7 bases of the junction unmatched. The CDR3 length is 17 residues. CDR3 loop: CASSLAMTGDLNTEAFF. The CDR3 nucleotides read TGCGCCAGCAGCTTGGCCATGACAGGGGACTTGAACACTGAAGCTTTCTTT.

This clone appeared a few times. This sequence joins TRBV19 and TRBJ2-3, with 7 bases matching TRBD2. Germline V gene lookup returns CDR1 LNHDA and CDR2 SQIVND (reference sequence). The CDR3 extends over 15 amino acids. The V and J ends lost 3 bases and 2 bases, in that order; junction bases with no gene match: 5. Written as DNA, the CDR3 is TGTGCCAGTAGTATTTTAGCGGGCCCCACAGATACGCAGTATTTT. It encodes CASSILAGPTDTQYF.

The chain employs TRBV11-3 and TRBJ2-2; possibly TRBD1 for D (6 bases). The germline V gene has CDR1 SGHNT and CDR2 YENEEA. The CDR3 loop spans 14 amino acids. V shed 5 bases and J shed 7 bases, with 14 bases lying between them. For the CDR3, the DNA is TGTGCCAGCAGCAAAACAGGGTTTATCGGGGAGCTGTTTTTT. It encodes CASSKTGFIGELFF.

The chain is built from TRBV4-1 and TRBJ2-4, with TRBD1 identical over 8 bases. Losses at the gene ends were 1 base for V and 7 bases for J; bases not matched to a gene: 6. Germline V gene sequence: CDR1 MGHRA, CDR2 YSYEKL. The CDR3 has 15 amino acids. This CDR3 reads CASSQGPGQANIQYF. The CDR3 nucleotides read TGCGCCAGCAGCCAAGGGCCGGGACAGGCCAACATTCAGTACTTC.

The genes are TRBV2 and TRBJ1-5, with D hard to call. This CDR3 region has 12 residues. Trimming stripped 6 bases from V and 4 bases from J, with 7 bases between. The germline CDR1 and CDR2 sequences are SNHLY and FYNNEI. The DNA of the CDR3 is TGTGCCAGCAGAAACAGTAATCAGCCCCAGCATTTT. Its translation: CASRNSNQPQHF.

The V call is TRBV4-3, the J call TRBJ2-5; D perhaps matches TRBD2 (7 bases). V lost 0 bases and J lost 4, with 18 bases in between. Per germline, CDR1 LGHNA and CDR2 YSLEER. This CDR3 comprises 17 residues. DNA of the CDR3: TGCGCCAGCAGCCAAGAACCCTACAGGGAGGGAGCAGAGACCCAGTACTTC. This translates into CASSQEPYREGAETQYF.

The rearrangement uses TRBV3-1 (or the pseudogene TRBV3-2) and TRBJ2-3, with 7 positions matching TRBD2. The V gene end was trimmed by 2 bases and the J gene end by 1 base; junction bases not matched to a gene: 0. This CDR3 spans 14 amino acids. CDR1 is LGHDT and CDR2 is YNNKEL in the germline V gene (reference sequence). In DNA form, the CDR3 reads TGTGCCAGCAGCCAACGGGGGGGCACAGATACGCAGTATTTT. This translates into CASSQRGGTDTQYF.

The chain uses TRBV30 and TRBJ1-6; D unclear. This CDR3 region has 13 residues. Germline V gives CDR1 GTSNPN, CDR2 SVGIG (reference sequence). V lost 2 bases to trimming and J lost 4 bases, with 6 bases between them. As DNA, the CDR3 is TGTGCCTGGAGTACTGGTTATAATTCACCCCTCCACTTT. It codes for CAWSTGYNSPLHF.

The chain is built from TRBV7-9 and TRBJ1-1, with a possible D match to TRBD1 (6 bases). The CDR3 has 15 residues. The V and J ends lost 8 bases and 0 bases respectively, with 16 bases between them. Germline CDR1 and CDR2: SEHNR and FQNEAQ (reference sequence). The CDR3 here is CASAQAWDMNTEAFF. The CDR3, as DNA: TGTGCCAGCGCCCAAGCTTGGGACATGAACACTGAAGCTTTCTTT.

This rearrangement joins TRBV4-1 to TRBJ1-2; D may be TRBD1 (6 bases). Germline values: CDR1 MGHRA, CDR2 YSYEKL. CDR3 length equals 17 residues. Deletions cut 0 bases from V and 2 bases from J, with 16 bases between. Here the CDR3 DNA reads TGCGCCAGCAGCCAAGACGGGGGGGGCAGACCCAACTATGGCTACACCTTC. This gives the protein CASSQDGGGRPNYGYTF.

V and J are TRBV11-2 and TRBJ2-7; possible D gene TRBD2, 6 bases. The germline V gene has CDR1 SGHAT and CDR2 FQNNGV. V lost 5 bases, J lost 4 bases, and 21 bases lay in between. The CDR3 length is 16 residues. In nucleotides, the CDR3 is TGTGCCAGCAGCGGCTTCGGCGGGACTCAGTGGTACGAGCAGTACTTC. This gives the protein CASSGFGGTQWYEQYF.

This clone was observed once. The chain uses TRBV5-4 and TRBJ2-3, with D unclear. CDR3 size: 13 residues. The germline CDR1 and CDR2 sequences are SGHNT and YYREEE (reference sequence). V gave up 5 bases and J gave up 6 bases, with 13 bases separating them. The CDR3 DNA reads as TGTGCCAGCAGGAGGCCATTCACGGATACGCAGTATTTT. It yields the protein CASRRPFTDTQYF.